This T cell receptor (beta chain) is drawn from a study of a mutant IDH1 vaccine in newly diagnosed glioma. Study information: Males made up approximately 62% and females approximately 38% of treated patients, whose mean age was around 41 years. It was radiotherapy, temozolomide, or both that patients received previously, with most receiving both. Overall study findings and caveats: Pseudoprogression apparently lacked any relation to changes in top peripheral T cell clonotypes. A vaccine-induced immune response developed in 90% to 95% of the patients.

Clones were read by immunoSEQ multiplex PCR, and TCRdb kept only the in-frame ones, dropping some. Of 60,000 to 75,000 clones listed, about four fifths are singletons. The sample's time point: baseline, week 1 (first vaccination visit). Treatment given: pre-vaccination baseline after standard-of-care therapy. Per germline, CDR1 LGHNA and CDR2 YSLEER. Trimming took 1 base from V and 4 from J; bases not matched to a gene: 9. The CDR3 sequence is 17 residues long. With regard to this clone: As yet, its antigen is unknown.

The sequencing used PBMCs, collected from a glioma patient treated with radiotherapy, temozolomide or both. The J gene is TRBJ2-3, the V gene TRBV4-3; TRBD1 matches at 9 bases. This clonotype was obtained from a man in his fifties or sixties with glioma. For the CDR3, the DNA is TGCGCCAGCAGCCAAGGGCAGGCAGACAGGGGGGCAGATACGCAGTATTTT. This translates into CASSQGQADRGADTQYF.